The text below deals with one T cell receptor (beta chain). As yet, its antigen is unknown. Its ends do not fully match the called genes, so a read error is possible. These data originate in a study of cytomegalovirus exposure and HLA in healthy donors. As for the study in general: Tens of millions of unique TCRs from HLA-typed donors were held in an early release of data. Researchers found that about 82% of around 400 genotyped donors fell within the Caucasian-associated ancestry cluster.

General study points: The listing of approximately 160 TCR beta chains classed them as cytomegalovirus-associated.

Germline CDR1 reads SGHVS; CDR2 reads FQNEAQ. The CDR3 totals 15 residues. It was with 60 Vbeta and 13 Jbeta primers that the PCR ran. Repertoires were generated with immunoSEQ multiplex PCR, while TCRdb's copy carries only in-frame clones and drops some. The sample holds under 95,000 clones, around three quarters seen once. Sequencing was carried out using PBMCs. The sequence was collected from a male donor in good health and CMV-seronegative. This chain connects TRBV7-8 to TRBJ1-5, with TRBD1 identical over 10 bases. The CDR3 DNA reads TGTGCCAGCAGCTTAGGACAGGGGGCGCTTGGGCCCCAGAATTTT. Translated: CASSLGQGALGPQNF.